The TCR beta chain described here comes from a study of blood T cell repertoires in COVID-19. Donors in Cohort 3 who had recovered were those with two negative PCRs, healthcare professional clearance, or resolution of their symptoms. The assay was immunoSEQ multiplex PCR, and TCRdb's table has in-frame clones only and misses some. Of about 150,000 clones listed, approximately 86% are singletons. This CDR3 comprises 14 residues. V was trimmed by 0 bases and J by 1 base, leaving 5 bases between them. Germline CDR1 and CDR2: SGHNT and YENEEA. The sequenced sample consisted of PBMCs or T cells enriched from blood (not recorded which). This receptor was taken from a woman between 40 and 55 years old who had recovered from COVID-19. The chain couples TRBV11-3 to TRBJ2-3; D is unresolved. CDR3 nucleotide sequence: TGTGCCAGCAGCTTAGATGGGCGCACAGATACGCAGTATTTT. Translated, it gives CASSLDGRTDTQYF.